The 13 T cell receptor beta chains given below trace back to one sample, sequenced in a study of OX40 agonist ivuxolimab in advanced cancers. The repertoire was sequenced with immunoSEQ multiplex PCR; TCRdb's copy has only in-frame clones and lacks some. This sample has approximately 68,000 clones, with 80% to 90% found just once. The material sequenced was CD4+ or CD8+ T cells sorted from blood, taken in a trial of the OX40 agonist ivuxolimab. Every receptor here comes from an adult with an advanced solid tumor such as melanoma, head and neck, liver or kidney cancer.

This chain uses TRBV2 with TRBJ1-1, with TRBD1 matching 10 bases. The CDR3 has 13 residues. With V trimmed by 6 bases and J by 6 bases, 4 bases remained unmatched. Per the germline V gene, CDR1 is SNHLY and CDR2 is FYNNEI. The CDR3 loop reads CASSFGQGAEAFF. As DNA, the CDR3 is TGTGCCAGCAGCTTCGGACAGGGGGCTGAAGCTTTCTTT.

This clone occurred once. CDR3 bases: TGTGCCAGCAGTTTATTAAACAGGGGCTATAATTCACCCCTCCACTTT. Amino acid sequence: CASSLLNRGYNSPLHF. V gene TRBV28 combines with J gene TRBJ1-6; 7 bases agree with TRBD1. The germline CDR1 and CDR2 sequences are MDHEN and SYDVKM. Trimming removed 1 base from V and 3 bases from J; junction bases left unmatched: 3. The CDR3 is made up of 16 amino acids.

The chain has TRBV30 and TRBJ2-1, with 9 positions matching TRBD2. The CDR3 totals 15 residues. Germline V gene data show CDR1 as GTSNPN and CDR2 as SVGIG (reference sequence). Trimming at V came to 7 bases and at J to 5 bases, leaving 12 bases not matched to a gene. The CDR3 DNA sequence: TGTGCCTCGTCCGGGGTAGCGGGAGTTAACAATGAGCAGTTCTTC. Its protein is CASSGVAGVNNEQFF.

The chain has TRBV28 and TRBJ1-2; no definite D call. The length of the CDR3 is 13 residues. Trimming pared 6 bases from V and 1 base from J, leaving 9 bases between. CDR1 MDHEN and CDR2 SYDVKM come from the germline V gene. The CDR3 protein is CASSSTLNYGYTF. CDR3 nucleotides: TGTGCCAGCAGCTCTACACTTAACTATGGCTACACCTTC.

This clone was counted once. The DNA of the CDR3 is TGTGCCAGCAGCTTACTAGGAGGTCCCGGGGAGCAGTACTTC. Translation gives CASSLLGGPGEQYF. The chain combines TRBV7-9 with TRBJ2-7, with a tentative D call TRBD2 (5 bases). The CDR3 runs to 14 residues. V lost 2 bases, J lost 7 bases, and 15 bases lay in between. Germline CDR1 is SEHNR and CDR2 is FQNEAQ (reference sequence).

This clone was seen a few times. This chain uses TRBV30 with TRBJ1-2; 10 bases match TRBD1. From germline, CDR1 is GTSNPN and CDR2 SVGIG (reference sequence). The CDR3 sequence is 14 residues long. J gave up 5 bases and V 1 base, and 4 bases lay outside the gene matches. The CDR3 spells CAWSGQGAHYGYTF. For the CDR3, the DNA is TGTGCCTGGAGTGGACAGGGGGCACATTATGGCTACACCTTC.

This chain connects TRBV20-1 to TRBJ1-2; D is unresolved. Germline-derived CDR1 and CDR2 are DFQATT and SNEGSKA (reference sequence). Trimming stripped 6 bases from V and 7 bases from J, with 12 bases between. The CDR3 has 11 amino acids. The chain's CDR3 is CSALREPGYTF. In nucleotides, the CDR3 is TGCAGTGCGCTCAGAGAACCTGGCTACACCTTC.

V gene TRBV6-5 combines with J gene TRBJ1-5; maybe TRBD1 (5 bases). Trimming removed 7 bases at V and 0 bases at J, with 13 bases between. This CDR3 has 15 amino acids. Per the germline V gene, CDR1 is MNHEY and CDR2 is SVGAGI. For the CDR3, the DNA is TGTGCCAGCAAGACAGCCTTTCTTAGCAATCAGCCCCAGCATTTT. Its translation is CASKTAFLSNQPQHF.

V gene TRBV7-2 combines with J gene TRBJ2-7; the match to TRBD1 covers 8 bases. The CDR3 is 14 residues long. The V gene end was trimmed by 5 bases and the J gene end by 4 bases; junction bases not matched to a gene: 7. CDR1 SGHTA and CDR2 FQGNSA come from the germline V gene. The chain's CDR3 is CASSVVQGAYEQYF. In DNA form, the CDR3 reads TGTGCCAGCAGCGTGGTCCAGGGGGCGTACGAGCAGTACTTC.

J is TRBJ2-7 and V is TRBV6-1; weak D call: TRBD2 (6 bases). The CDR3 sequence is 13 residues long. Germline values: CDR1 MNHNS, CDR2 SASEGT. Trimming shortened V by 6 bases and J by 2 bases, and 11 bases separated the two germline ends. The CDR3 bases are TGTGCCAGCAGGGGGGGTAAAACCTACGAGCAGTACTTC. It encodes CASRGGKTYEQYF.

This chain joins TRBV7-2 and TRBJ2-7, with 9 bases aligning to TRBD1. V was pared by 4 bases and J by 0 bases, with 4 bases of the junction left unmatched. Germline V CDR1 and CDR2: SGHTA, FQGNSA. The CDR3 is made up of 15 amino acids. For the CDR3, the DNA is TGTGCCAGCAGCTACCAGGGACAGGGCTCCTACGAGCAGTACTTC. As protein: CASSYQGQGSYEQYF.

This chain joins TRBV5-4 and TRBJ2-7; the match to TRBD1 covers 8 bases. This CDR3 is 15 amino acids long. The V segment lost 3 bases and the J segment 6 bases; nucleotides outside the gene matches: 11. The germline V gene encodes CDR1 SGHNT and CDR2 YYREEE (reference sequence). The CDR3 DNA reads as TGTGCCAGCAGCTCGTGGACAGGGAAGTTTGGCGAGCAGTACTTC. Protein product: CASSSWTGKFGEQYF. The whole variable domain, remainder taken from reference TRBV5-4 and TRBJ2-7, is ETGVTQSPTHLIKTRGQQVTLRCSSQSGHNTVSWYQQALGQGPQFIFQYYREEENGRGNFPPRFSGLQFPNYSSELNVNALELDDSALYLCASSSWTGKFGEQYFGPGTRLTVT.

The chain is built from TRBV9 and TRBJ2-7; the match to TRBD1 covers 7 bases. Germline values: CDR1 SGDLS, CDR2 YYNGEE. The CDR3 spans 14 residues. V lost 0 bases and J lost 3; bases outside the gene matches: 3. DNA for the CDR3: TGTGCCAGCAGCGTAGCCCCAGGGGGCTACGAGCAGTACTTC. This translates into CASSVAPGGYEQYF.